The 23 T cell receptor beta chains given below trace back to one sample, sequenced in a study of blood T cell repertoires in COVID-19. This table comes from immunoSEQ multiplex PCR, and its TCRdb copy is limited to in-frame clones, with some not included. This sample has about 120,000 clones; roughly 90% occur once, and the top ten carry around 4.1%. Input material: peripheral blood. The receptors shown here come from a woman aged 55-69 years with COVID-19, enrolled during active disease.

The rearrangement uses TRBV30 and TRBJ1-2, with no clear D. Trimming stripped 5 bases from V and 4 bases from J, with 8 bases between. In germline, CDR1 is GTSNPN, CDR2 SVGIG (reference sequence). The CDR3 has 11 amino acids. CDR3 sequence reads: CAWEGVYGYTF. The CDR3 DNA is TGTGCCTGGGAGGGAGTCTATGGCTACACCTTC. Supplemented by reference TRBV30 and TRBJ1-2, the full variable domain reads SQTIHQWPATLVQPVGSPLSLECTVEGTSNPNLYWYRQAAGRGLQLLFYSVGIGQISSEVPQNLSASRPQDRQFILSSKKLLLSDSGFYLCAWEGVYGYTFGSGTRLTVV.

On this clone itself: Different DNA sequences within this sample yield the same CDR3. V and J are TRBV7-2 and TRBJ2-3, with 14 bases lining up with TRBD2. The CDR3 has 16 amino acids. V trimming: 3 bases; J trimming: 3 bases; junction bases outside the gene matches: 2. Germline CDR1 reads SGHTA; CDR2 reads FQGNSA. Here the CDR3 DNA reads TGTGCCAGCAGCTTGGGGACTAGCGGGGGAACAGATACGCAGTATTTT. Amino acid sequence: CASSLGTSGGTDTQYF.

The CDR3 DNA follows: TGTGCCAGCAGTCCTAGGGGGGGCAGGGATTCACCCCTCCACTTT. This codes for CASSPRGGRDSPLHF. V usage is TRBV27 and J usage is TRBJ1-6; D perhaps matches TRBD1 (6 bases). V dropped 5 bases and J dropped 8 bases, with 16 bases sitting between them. Germline-derived CDR1 and CDR2 are MNHEY and SMNVEV (reference sequence). The CDR3 contains 15 residues.

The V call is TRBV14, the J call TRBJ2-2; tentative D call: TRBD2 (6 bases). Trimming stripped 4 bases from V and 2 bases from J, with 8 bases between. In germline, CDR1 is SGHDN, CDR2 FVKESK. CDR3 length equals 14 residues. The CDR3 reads CASSRRGNTGELFF. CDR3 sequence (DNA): TGTGCCAGCAGCCGGAGGGGTAACACCGGGGAGCTGTTTTTT.

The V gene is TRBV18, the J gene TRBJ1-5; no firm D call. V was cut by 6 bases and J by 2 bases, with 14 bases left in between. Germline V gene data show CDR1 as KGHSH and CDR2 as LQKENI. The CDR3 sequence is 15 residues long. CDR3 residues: CASSPLGAGNQPQHF. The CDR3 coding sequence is TGTGCCAGCTCCCCCCTGGGTGCGGGCAATCAGCCCCAGCATTTT.

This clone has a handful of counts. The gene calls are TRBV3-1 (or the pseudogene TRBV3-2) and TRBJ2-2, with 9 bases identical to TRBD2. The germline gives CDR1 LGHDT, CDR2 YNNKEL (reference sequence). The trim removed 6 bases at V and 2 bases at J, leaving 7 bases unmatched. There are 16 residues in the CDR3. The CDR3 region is CASSLTSGLNTGELFF. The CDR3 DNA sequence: TGTGCCAGCAGTCTGACTAGCGGACTAAACACCGGGGAGCTGTTTTTT.

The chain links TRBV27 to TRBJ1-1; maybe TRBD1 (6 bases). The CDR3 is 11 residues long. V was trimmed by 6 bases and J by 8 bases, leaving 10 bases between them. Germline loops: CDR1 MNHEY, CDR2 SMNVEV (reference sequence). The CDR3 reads CASRVGTEAFF. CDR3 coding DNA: TGTGCCAGCAGGGTAGGGACAGAAGCTTTCTTT.

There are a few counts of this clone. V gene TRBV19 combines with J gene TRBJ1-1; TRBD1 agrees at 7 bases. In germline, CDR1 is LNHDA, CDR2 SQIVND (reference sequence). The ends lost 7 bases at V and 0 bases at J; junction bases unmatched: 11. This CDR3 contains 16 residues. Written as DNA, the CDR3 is TGTGCCAGTAAAGGGACAGCCAATTCCATGAACACTGAAGCTTTCTTT. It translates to CASKGTANSMNTEAFF.

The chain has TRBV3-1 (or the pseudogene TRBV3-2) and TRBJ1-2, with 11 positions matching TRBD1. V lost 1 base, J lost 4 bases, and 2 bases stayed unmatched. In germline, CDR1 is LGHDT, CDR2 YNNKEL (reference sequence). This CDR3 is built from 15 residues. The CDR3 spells CASSQGTGGFYGYTF. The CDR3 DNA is TGTGCCAGCAGCCAAGGGACAGGGGGCTTCTATGGCTACACCTTC.

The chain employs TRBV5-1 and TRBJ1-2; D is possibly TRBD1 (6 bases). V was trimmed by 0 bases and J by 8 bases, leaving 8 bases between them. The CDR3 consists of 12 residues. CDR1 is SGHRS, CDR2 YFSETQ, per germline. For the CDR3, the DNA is TGCGCCAGCAGCTTGGACAGGGACGGCTACACCTTC. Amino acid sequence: CASSLDRDGYTF.

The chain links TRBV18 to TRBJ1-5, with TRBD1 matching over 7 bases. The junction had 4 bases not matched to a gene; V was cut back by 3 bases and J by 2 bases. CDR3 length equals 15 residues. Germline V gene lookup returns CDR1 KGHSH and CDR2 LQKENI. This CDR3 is CASSPQGDGNQPQHF. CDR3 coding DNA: TGTGCCAGCTCACCGCAGGGGGATGGCAATCAGCCCCAGCATTTT.

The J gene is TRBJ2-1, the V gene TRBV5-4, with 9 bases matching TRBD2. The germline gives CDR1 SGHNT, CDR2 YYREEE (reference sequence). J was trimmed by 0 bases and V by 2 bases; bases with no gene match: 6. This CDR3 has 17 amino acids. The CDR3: CASSLYSGGSSYNEQFF. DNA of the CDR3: TGTGCCAGCAGCTTATATAGCGGGGGTAGCTCCTACAATGAGCAGTTCTTC. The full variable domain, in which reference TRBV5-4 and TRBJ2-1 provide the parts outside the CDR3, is ETGVTQSPTHLIKTRGQQVTLRCSSQSGHNTVSWYQQALGQGPQFIFQYYREEENGRGNFPPRFSGLQFPNYSSELNVNALELDDSALYLCASSLYSGGSSYNEQFFGPGTRLTVL.

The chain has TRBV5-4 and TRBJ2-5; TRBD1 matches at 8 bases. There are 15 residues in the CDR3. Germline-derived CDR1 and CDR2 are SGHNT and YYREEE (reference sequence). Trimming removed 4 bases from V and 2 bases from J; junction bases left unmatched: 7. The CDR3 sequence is CASSVRTGSQETQYF. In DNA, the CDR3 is TGTGCCAGCAGCGTGAGGACAGGGTCACAAGAGACCCAGTACTTC.

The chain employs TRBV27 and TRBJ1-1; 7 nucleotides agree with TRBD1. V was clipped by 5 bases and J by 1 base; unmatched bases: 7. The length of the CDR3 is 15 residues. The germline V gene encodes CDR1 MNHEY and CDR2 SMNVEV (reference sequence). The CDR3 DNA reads TGTGCCAGCAGTACGAGGGGGCTTGAGAACACTGAAGCTTTCTTT. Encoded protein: CASSTRGLENTEAFF.

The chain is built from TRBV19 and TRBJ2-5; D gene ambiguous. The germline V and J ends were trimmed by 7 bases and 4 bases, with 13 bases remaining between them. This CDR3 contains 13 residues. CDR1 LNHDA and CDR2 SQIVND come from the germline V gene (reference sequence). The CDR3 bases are TGTGCCAGTACGCAGTCTCCGGGAGAGACCCAGTACTTC. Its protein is CASTQSPGETQYF.

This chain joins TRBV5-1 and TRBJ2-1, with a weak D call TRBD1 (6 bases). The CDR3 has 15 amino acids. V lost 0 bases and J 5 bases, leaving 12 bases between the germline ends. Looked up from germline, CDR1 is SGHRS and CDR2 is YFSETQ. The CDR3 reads CASSLGTGTHNEQFF. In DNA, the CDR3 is TGCGCCAGCAGCTTGGGGACGGGGACACACAATGAGCAGTTCTTC. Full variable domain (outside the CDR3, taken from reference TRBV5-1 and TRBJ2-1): KAGVTQTPRYLIKTRGQQVTLSCSPISGHRSVSWYQQTPGQGLQFLFEYFSETQRNKGNFPGRFSGRQFSNSRSEMNVSTLELGDSALYLCASSLGTGTHNEQFFGPGTRLTVL.

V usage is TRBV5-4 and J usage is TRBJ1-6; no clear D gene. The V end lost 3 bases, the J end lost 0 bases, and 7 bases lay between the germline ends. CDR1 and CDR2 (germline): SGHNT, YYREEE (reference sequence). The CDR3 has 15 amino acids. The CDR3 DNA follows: TGTGCCAGCAGCTCGGAGAGCTCCTATAATTCACCCCTCCACTTT. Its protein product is CASSSESSYNSPLHF.

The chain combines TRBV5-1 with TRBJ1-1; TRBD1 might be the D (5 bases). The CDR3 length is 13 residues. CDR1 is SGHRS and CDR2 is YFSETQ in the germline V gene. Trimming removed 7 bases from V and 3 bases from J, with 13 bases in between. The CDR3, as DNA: TGCGCCAGCTCAAGGGGCCGGGACACTGAAGCTTTCTTT. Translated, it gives CASSRGRDTEAFF.

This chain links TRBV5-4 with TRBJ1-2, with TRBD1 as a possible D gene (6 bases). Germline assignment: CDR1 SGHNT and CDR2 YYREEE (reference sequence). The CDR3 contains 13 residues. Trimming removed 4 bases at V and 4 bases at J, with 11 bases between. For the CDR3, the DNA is TGTGCCAGCAGCACGACAGGTATCTATGGCTACACCTTC. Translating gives CASSTTGIYGYTF.

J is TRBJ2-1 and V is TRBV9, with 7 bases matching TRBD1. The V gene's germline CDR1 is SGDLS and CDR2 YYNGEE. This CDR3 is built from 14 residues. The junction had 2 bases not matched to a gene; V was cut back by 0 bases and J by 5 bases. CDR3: CASSVVGQDNEQFF. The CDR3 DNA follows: TGTGCCAGCAGCGTAGTTGGACAGGACAATGAGCAGTTCTTC.

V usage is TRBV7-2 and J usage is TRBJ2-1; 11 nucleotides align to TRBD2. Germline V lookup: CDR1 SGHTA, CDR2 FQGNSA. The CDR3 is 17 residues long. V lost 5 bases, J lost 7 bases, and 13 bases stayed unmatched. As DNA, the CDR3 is TGTGCCAGCAGCCCACAGGGGGCTAGCGGGGGGCGGAATGAGCAGTTCTTC. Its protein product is CASSPQGASGGRNEQFF.

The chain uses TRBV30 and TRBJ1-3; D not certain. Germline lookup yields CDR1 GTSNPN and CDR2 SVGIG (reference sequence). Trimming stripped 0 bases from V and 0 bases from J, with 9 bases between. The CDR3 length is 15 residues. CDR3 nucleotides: TGTGCCTGGAGTGTGGGCAGTTCCTCTGGAAACACCATATATTTT. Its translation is CAWSVGSSSGNTIYF.

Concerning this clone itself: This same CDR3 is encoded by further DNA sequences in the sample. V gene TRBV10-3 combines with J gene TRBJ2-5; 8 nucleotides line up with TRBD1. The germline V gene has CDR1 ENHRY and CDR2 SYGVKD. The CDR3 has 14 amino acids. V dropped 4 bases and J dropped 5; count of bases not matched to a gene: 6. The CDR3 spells CAISASGGEETQYF. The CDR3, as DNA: TGTGCCATCAGTGCCTCAGGGGGCGAGGAGACCCAGTACTTC.